This T cell receptor beta chain was captured by sequencing in a study of blood T cell repertoires in COVID-19. Study-level information: The United States, Italy and Spain supplied acute and convalescent COVID-19 samples. Sources were T cells, B-cell-depleted T cells, or PBMCs; the material itself was cDNA or gDNA.

The CDR3 sequence is 16 residues long. Germline trimming cut 2 bases from V and 2 bases from J; bases unmatched to any gene: 8. Germline V CDR1 and CDR2: SNHLY, FYNNEI. This table comes from immunoSEQ multiplex PCR, and its TCRdb copy is limited to in-frame clones, with some not included. The table shows some 130,000 clones, with about nine tenths occurring only once. Patients of the Seattle cohort, enrolled during active infection, were followed longitudinally. This sequence joins TRBV2 and TRBJ2-7; 8 bases align to TRBD2. Sample: peripheral blood. The sequence came from a man in his 60s with COVID-19, enrolled during active disease. The CDR3 protein is CASSETRGAGAYEQYF. The CDR3 bases are TGTGCCAGCAGTGAAACCCGAGGAGCGGGGGCCTACGAGCAGTACTTC.